Included here is one TCR beta chain sequence, with context. It lacks a known antigen. One base away there is no much larger clone; base qualities are not given. The CDR3 holds 13 amino acids from the cysteine to the phenylalanine. Here the CDR3 DNA is all that survives: 39 bases in frame from base 1. Clipping removes 4 bases from V and 5 bases from J, with 3 as the unmatched junction base count. Based on the germline V gene (reference sequence), the CDR1 and CDR2 sequences are DFQATT and SNEGSKA. This specimen comes from a study of identical twins (TCRdb year 2016). Broadly, across the study: TCR alpha and beta repertoires from monozygotic twins, unrelated adults of various ages and cord blood were deep-sequenced to test whether fetal clonotypes persist. Replicate twin experiments were performed at different times using different library preparation protocols to rule out contamination.

Receptor amplification or capture employed 5' RACE. TCRdb records Illumina HiSeq 2000 as the sequencer. A universal primer binding site was introduced by template switching, and a unique molecular identifier was present in the final cDNA, enabling accurate counting of TCR cDNA molecules. Specific primers in the conserved constant-segment region were used to synthesize first-strand cDNA for TCR alpha and beta chains. To control for contamination, every cDNA library carried two barcodes: a SMART-Mk sample barcode plus Illumina barcodes. TruSeq adapter sequences, together with Illumina sample barcodes, were added in two successive PCR steps. TCR alpha and beta cDNA libraries were sequenced on the Illumina HiSeq platform with custom primers. The original methods were these. Unique molecular identifiers were extracted from raw reads with MiGEC, and CDR3 positions were determined with MiXCR. For each individual, recombination models were inferred using an EM algorithm with the repgenHMM and IGoR tools. The tcR package in R was used for shared clonotype analysis, with sharing normalized by the product of cloneset sizes. Out-of-frame nonproductive sequences were analyzed to study raw recombination free of thymic and clonal selection effects. The public reads were reprocessed in TCRdb via fastp at Q25 and MiXCR, keeping in-frame beta chains. Rows are unified per CDR3 protein, each entry keeping the most common DNA and genes. TCRdb assigned the V and J calls; the authors' analysis was not used. A total of roughly 750,000 distinct CDR3 sequences appear in this sample, approximately 22% of them only once. The top ten hold 4% to 5.5% of the sample.

All donors were healthy Caucasians. The twin cohort consisted of three pairs of female monozygotic twins, all aged roughly 18 to 30 years. Peripheral blood mononuclear cells were the source from which RNA for the TCR libraries was isolated. The investigation overall reported the following: The excess sharing between twins in beta out-of-frame sequences was weaker because fewer shared sequences reduced the signal-to-noise ratio. Invariant T cells such as MAIT and iNKT could partly confound zero-insertion analyses, though diverse VJ usage argued against this for most clonotypes. Compared with coincidental sharing between unrelated individuals, out-of-frame TCR alpha sequences shared between twins had an excess of sequences with low generation probability. Abundant cord blood beta clonotypes had fewer insertions, young adult naive repertoires showed a similar but weaker trend, and memory repertoires showed no such trend. Conclusions relied on cross-sectional statistical analysis, since the same donors could not be followed over many years. Recombination models systematically underestimated out-of-frame TCR alpha sharing in monozygotic twins but agreed with sharing between unrelated individuals.

The same data also went into a second study, on T cells expressing NK-cell markers. The second source states: Three sorted T-cell subsets (CD3+CD56+NKG2C+, CD3+CD56+NKG2C- and CD3+CD56-NKG2C+) from about 8 donors had their TCR beta-chain repertoires profiled. Of the eight sequenced donors, seven were found to be HCMV-seropositive and one was found to be HCMV-seronegative. In several experiments an anti-gammadeltaTCR antibody was added to restrict sorting to alphabetaTCR-expressing T cells. In more than 5 donors, the dominant CD3+CD56+NKG2C+ clonotypes were found to rank among the top 10 CD8+ clonotypes and to make up roughly 1.0-7.0% of CD8+ T cells. Those dominant clonotypes were again the most abundant among CD3+CD56-NKG2C+ cells in several donors, at about 25-60.1%. Whether the expanded NKG2C-expressing T cell clones were specific for HCMV antigens remained unclear. The eight sequenced donors were randomly selected healthy volunteers, three men and five women. A commercial ELISA kit detecting HCMV-specific IgG in serum was used to determine HCMV serostatus. For six donors, bulk peripheral blood T-cell repertoires were also sequenced from unsorted PBMC. MIGEC was used to demultiplex reads and group the reads by UMI, and MiTCR was used to assemble and quantify clonotypes. Only TCR cDNA sequences supported by at least two reads were kept to exclude erroneous sequences. The tcR package was used for downstream repertoire analysis, and clonotypes were matched between fractions using CDR3 nucleotide sequence together with V segment. VDJmatch was used to annotate antigen specificity against VDJdb, with one amino acid substitution in CDR3 allowed.

The sample was PBMCs. The sequence joins TRBV20-1 to TRBJ2-3; 10 bases in the junction line up with TRBD2. This TCR came from a young woman in good health. The CDR3 protein: CSAIQRGGDTQYF. The DNA is as follows: TGCAGTGCTATACAGCGGGGGGGAGATACGCAGTATTTT.